Reported below is one T cell receptor (beta chain). Together with a sample-barcoded 5' primer, a J-beta primer mix was included in a second PCR lasting roughly 6 to 12 cycles. TCRdb used MiXCR to reprocess the 5' RACE reads, holding one entry per CDR3 protein. The repertoire has about 800,000 distinct CDR3 sequences, roughly 64% of them found once; the top ten carry 22%. V trimming: 5 bases; J trimming: 7 bases; junction bases outside the gene matches: 8. Germline V gives CDR1 SQVTM, CDR2 ANQGSEA. CDR3 length equals 13 residues. The source of the sample is a study of blood T cells in healthy people across ages.

The receptor was derived from a man aged 25-40 years in good health. V gene TRBV29-1 combines with J gene TRBJ1-5; 7 nucleotides agree with TRBD1. Sequences were obtained from blood. The CDR3 here is CSVIGGSGQPQHF. As DNA, the CDR3 is TGCAGCGTTATAGGGGGCAGTGGACAGCCCCAGCATTTT.